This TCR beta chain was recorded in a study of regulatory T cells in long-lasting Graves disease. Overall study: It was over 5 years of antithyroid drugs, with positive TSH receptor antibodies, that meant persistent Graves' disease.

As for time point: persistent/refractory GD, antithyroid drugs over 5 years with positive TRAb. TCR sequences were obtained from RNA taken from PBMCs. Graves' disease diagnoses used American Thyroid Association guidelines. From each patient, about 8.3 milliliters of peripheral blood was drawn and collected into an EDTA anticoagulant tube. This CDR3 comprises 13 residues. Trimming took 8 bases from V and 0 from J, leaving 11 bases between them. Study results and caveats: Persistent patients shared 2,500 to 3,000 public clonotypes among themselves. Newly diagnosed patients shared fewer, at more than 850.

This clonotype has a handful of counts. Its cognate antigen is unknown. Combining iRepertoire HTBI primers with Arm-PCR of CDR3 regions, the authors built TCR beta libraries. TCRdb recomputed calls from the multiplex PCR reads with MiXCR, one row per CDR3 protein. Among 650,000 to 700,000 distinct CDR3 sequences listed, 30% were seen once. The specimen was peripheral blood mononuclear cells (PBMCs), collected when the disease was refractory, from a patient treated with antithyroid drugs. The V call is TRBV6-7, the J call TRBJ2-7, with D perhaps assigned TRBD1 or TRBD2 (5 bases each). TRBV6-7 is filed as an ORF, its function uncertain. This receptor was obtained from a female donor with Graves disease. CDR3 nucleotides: TGTGCCAGCGGCGAGGGGAACTCCTACGAGCAGTACTTC. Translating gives CASGEGNSYEQYF.